Described below is a single TCR beta chain sequence and its context. As yet, its antigen is unknown. Expansion with viral peptide pools was applied to antigen-specific CD4+ T cells by the ViraFEST assay prior to sequencing. Upon completion of approximately ten days in culture, CD4+ T cells were isolated. The healthy vaccine recipients, who had no prior SARS-CoV-2 infection, showed negative nucleocapsid antibodies. Cultures received IL-2 medium that replaced half the medium on days 3 and 7. The source of the sample is a study of vaccination effects on CD4 cells after COVID-19. Overall study context: Vaccination of participants consisted of two doses of either the BNT162b2 or mRNA-1273 vaccine.

Sequencing used immunoSEQ multiplex PCR; TCRdb keeps in-frame clones, though not all of them. The sample includes about 24,000 clones, roughly 74% of them seen just once. This CDR3 has 16 residues. J was trimmed by 4 bases and V by 0 bases; bases with no gene match: 7. Germline CDR1 and CDR2: SGDLS and YYNGEE. Whole-study findings and limits: Late in the post-vaccination period, infection-induced and vaccine-induced clones underwent marked clonal contraction.

The material was CD4+ T cells from PBMCs cultured with SARS-CoV-2 spike peptides, obtained before COVID-19 vaccination. The chain has TRBV9 and TRBJ2-1; 7 bases align to TRBD1. This receptor was obtained from a human donor who received a COVID-19 vaccine. CDR3: CASSVEGQETYNEQFF. The CDR3 coding sequence is TGTGCCAGCAGCGTAGAAGGACAGGAAACTTACAATGAGCAGTTCTTC. Drawing the rest from reference TRBV9 and TRBJ2-1, the complete variable domain is DSGVTQTPKHLITATGQRVTLRCSPRSGDLSVYWYQQSLDQGLQFLIQYYNGEERAKGNILERFSAQQFPDLHSELNLSSLELGDSALYFCASSVEGQETYNEQFFGPGTRLTVL.